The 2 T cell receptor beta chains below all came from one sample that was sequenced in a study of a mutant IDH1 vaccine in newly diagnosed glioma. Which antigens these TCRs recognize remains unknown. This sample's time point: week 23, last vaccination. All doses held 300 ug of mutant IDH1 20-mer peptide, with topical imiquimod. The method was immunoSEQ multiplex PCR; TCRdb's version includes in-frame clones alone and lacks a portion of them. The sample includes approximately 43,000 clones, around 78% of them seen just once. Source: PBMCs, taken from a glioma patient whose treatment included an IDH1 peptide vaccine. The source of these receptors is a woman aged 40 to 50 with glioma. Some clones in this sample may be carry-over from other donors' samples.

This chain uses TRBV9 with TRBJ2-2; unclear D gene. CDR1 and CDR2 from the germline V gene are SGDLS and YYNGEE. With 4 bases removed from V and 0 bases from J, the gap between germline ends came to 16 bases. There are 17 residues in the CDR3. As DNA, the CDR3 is TGTGCCAGCAGCACACCCCTTAATGAGGCGAACACCGGGGAGCTGTTTTTT. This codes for CASSTPLNEANTGELFF.

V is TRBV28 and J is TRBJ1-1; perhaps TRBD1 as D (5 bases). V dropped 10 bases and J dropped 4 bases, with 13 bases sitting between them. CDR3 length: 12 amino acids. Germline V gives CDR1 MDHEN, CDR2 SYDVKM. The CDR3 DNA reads TGTGCCACCGGGGACCCCATCACTGAAGCTTTCTTT. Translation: CATGDPITEAFF.